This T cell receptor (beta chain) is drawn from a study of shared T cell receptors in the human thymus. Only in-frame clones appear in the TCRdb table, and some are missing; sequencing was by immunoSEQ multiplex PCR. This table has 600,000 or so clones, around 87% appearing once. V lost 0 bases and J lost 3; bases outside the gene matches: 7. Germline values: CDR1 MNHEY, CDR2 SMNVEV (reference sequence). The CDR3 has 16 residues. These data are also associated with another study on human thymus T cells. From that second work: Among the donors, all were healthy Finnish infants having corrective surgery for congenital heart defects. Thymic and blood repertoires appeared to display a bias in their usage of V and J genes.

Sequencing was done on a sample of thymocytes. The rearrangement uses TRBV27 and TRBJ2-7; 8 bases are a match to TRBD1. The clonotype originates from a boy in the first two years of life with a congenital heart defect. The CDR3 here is CASSLSALGTGYEQYF. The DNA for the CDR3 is TGTGCCAGCAGTTTATCGGCTTTAGGGACAGGCTACGAGCAGTACTTC.